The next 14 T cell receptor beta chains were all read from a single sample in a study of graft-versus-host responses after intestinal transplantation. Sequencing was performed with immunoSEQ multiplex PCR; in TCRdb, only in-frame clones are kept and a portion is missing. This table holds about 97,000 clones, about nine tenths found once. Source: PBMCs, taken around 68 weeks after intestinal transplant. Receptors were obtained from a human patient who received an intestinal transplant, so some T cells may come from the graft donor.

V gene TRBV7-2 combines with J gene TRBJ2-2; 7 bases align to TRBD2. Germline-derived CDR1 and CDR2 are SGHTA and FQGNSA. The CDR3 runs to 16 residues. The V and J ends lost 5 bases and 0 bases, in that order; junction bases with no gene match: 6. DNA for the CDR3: TGTGCCAGCAGCCGACAGCGGGGAGCGAACACCGGGGAGCTGTTTTTT. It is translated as CASSRQRGANTGELFF.

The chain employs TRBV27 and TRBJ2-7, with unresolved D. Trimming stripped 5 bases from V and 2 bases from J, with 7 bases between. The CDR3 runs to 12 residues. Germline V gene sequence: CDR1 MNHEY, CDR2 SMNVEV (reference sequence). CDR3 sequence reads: CASSPLTYEQYF. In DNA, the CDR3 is TGTGCCAGCAGTCCACTGACCTACGAGCAGTACTTC.

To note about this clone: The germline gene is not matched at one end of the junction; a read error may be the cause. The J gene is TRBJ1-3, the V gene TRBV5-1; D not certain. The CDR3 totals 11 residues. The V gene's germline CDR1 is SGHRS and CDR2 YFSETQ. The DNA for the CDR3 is TGCGCCAGCAGCCCTGGGAACACCATATATTTT. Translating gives CASSPGNTIYF.

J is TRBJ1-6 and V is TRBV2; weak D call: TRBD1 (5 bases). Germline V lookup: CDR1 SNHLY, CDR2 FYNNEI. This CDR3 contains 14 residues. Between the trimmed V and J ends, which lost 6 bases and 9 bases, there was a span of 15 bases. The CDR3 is CASSDRSGGSPLHF. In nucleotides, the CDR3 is TGTGCCAGCAGCGACCGGTCCGGGGGTTCACCCCTCCACTTT.

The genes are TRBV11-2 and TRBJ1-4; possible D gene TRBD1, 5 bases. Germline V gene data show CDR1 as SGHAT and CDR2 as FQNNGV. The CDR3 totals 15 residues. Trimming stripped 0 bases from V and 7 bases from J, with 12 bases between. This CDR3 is CASSLESGSGEKLFF. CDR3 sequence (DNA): TGTGCCAGCAGCTTAGAGTCAGGGTCAGGTGAAAAACTGTTTTTT.

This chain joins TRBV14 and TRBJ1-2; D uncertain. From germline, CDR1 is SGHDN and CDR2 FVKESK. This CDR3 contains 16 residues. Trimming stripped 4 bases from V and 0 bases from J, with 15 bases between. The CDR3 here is CASSPWTGRPNYGYTF. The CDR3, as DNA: TGTGCCAGCAGCCCATGGACGGGCAGACCTAACTATGGCTACACCTTC.

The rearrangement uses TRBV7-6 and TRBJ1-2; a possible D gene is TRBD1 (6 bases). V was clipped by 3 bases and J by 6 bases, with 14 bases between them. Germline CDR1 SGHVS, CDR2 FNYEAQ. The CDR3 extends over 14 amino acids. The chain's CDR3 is CASSLGSQGHGYTF. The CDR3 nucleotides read TGTGCCAGCAGCTTGGGGTCACAGGGCCATGGCTACACCTTC.

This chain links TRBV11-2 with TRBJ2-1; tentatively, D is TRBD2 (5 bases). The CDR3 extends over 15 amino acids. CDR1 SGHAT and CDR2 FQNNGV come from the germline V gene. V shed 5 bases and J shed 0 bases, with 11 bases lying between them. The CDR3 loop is CASSPTRSSYNEQFF. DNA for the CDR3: TGTGCCAGCAGCCCAACTAGAAGCTCCTACAATGAGCAGTTCTTC.

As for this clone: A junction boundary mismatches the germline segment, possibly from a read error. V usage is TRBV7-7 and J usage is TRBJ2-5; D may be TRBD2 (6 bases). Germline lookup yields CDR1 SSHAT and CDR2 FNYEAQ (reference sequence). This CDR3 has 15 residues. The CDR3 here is CASSPGLFFRETQYF. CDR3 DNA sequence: TGTGCTAGCAGCCCCGGACTATTTTTCAGAGAGACCCAGTACTTC.

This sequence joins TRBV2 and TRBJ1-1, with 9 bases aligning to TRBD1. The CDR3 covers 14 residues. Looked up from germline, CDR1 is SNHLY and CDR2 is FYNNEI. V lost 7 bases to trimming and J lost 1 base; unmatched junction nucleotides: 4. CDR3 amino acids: CASTVDRGNTEAFF. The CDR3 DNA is TGTGCCAGCACCGTGGACAGGGGGAACACTGAAGCTTTCTTT.

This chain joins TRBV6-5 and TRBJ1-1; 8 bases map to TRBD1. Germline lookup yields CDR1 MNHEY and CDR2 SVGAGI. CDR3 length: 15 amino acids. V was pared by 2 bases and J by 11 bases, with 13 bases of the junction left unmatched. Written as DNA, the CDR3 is TGTGCCAGCAGTTACGGGGTTAGCCAGGGGGCGCGGGCTTTCTTT. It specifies CASSYGVSQGARAFF.

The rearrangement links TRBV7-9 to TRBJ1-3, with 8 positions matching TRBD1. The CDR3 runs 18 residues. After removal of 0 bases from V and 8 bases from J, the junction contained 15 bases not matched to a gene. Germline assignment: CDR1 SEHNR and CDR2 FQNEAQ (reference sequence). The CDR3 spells CASSLAMRQGAFLDTIYF. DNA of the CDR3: TGTGCCAGCAGCTTAGCGATGCGGCAGGGGGCATTCTTGGACACCATATATTTT.

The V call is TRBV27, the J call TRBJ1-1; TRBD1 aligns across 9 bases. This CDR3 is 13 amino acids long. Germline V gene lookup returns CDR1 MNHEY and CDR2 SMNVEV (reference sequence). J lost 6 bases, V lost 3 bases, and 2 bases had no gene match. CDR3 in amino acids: CASSLTGGAEAFF. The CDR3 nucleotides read TGTGCCAGCAGTTTGACAGGGGGGGCTGAAGCTTTCTTT.

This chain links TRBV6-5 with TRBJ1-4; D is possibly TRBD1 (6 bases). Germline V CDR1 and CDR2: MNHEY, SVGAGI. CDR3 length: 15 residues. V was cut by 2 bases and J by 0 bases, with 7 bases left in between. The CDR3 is CASSYRQATNEKLFF. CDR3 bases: TGTGCCAGCAGTTACCGACAGGCAACTAATGAAAAACTGTTTTTT.